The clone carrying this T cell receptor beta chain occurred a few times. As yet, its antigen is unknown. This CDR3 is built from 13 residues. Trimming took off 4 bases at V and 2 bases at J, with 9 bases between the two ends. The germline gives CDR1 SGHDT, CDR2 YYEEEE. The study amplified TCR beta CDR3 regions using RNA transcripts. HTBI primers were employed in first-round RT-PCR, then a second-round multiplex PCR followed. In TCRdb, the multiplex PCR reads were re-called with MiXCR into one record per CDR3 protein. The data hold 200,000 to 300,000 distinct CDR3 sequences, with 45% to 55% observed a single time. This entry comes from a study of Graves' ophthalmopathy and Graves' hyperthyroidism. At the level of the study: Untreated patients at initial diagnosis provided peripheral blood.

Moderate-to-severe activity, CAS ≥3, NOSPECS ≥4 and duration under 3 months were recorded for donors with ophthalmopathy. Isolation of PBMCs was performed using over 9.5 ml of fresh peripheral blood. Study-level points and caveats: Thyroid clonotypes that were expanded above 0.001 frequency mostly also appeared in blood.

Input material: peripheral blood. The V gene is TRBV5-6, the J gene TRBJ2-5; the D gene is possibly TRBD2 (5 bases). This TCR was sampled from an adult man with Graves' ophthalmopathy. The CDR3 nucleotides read TGTGCCAGCAGCGAGGACTGGCAAGAGACCCAGTACTTC. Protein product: CASSEDWQETQYF.